The clone carrying this T cell receptor (beta chain) showed up just a few times. The data were obtained in a study of response to subunit inactivated influenza vaccine. V shed 4 bases and J 0 bases; nucleotides not matched to a gene: 6. The CDR3 is 17 residues long. From germline, CDR1 is KGHSH and CDR2 LQKENI. TCRdb re-analysed the RT-PCR reads in MiXCR, keeping a single row per CDR3 protein. This repertoire shows about 500,000 distinct CDR3 sequences, approximately 15% found once; its top ten account for less than 4%. The sequences come from CD4+ T cells sorted from PBMCs, collected roughly 24 months after vaccination. The chain combines TRBV18 with TRBJ2-2, with 9 bases fitting TRBD1. The sequence was obtained from a man aged 50-75 years who received an inactivated influenza vaccine. The CDR3 reads CASSLRDRASNTGELFF. CDR3 nucleotides: TGTGCCAGCTCACTACGGGACAGGGCTTCGAACACCGGGGAGCTGTTTTTT. The whole variable domain, remainder taken from reference TRBV18 and TRBJ2-2, is NAGVMQNPRHLVRRRGQEARLRCSPMKGHSHVYWYRQLPEEGLKFMVYLQKENIIDESGMPKERFSAEFPKEGPSILRIQQVVRGDSAAYFCASSLRDRASNTGELFFGEGSRLTVL.